These 10 T cell receptor beta chains share one sample of origin, sequenced in a study of Graves' ophthalmopathy and Graves' hyperthyroidism. Amplification targeted the TCR beta CDR3 regions, with RNA transcripts as the source material. Second-round multiplex PCR came after a first-round RT-PCR that employed HTBI primers. TCRdb re-analysed the multiplex PCR reads in MiXCR, keeping a single row per CDR3 protein. The repertoire includes under 250,000 distinct CDR3 sequences, over 25% of them detected once, and about 9.3% sits in the top ten. What was sequenced was peripheral blood. These receptors were obtained from a man in his fifties or sixties with Graves' ophthalmopathy.

This clonotype was observed many times. This sequence joins TRBV12-3 or TRBV12-4 and TRBJ1-1; D is perhaps TRBD1 (5 bases). With 4 bases removed from V and 10 bases from J, the gap between germline ends came to 10 bases. The CDR3 contains 11 residues. This CDR3 reads CASSSQGPAFF. CDR3 bases: TGTGCCAGCAGTTCCCAGGGCCCAGCTTTCTTT.

This clonotype was counted ten times or more. This chain joins TRBV6-1 and TRBJ2-5; TRBD2 might be the D (6 bases). CDR3 length: 12 residues. Looked up from germline, CDR1 is MNHNS and CDR2 is SASEGT. V was pared by 4 bases and J by 5 bases, with 8 bases between. In nucleotides, the CDR3 is TGTGCCAGCAGTGGTGGAGGGGAGACCCAGTACTTC. As protein: CASSGGGETQYF.

This clonotype was picked up many times. The rearrangement joins TRBV28 to TRBJ1-5; D remains unclear. There are 12 residues in the CDR3. Germline assignment: CDR1 MDHEN and CDR2 SYDVKM. With 7 bases removed from V and 7 bases from J, the gap between germline ends came to 11 bases. CDR3 coding DNA: TGTGCCAGCAACGAAGGGAAACAGCCCCAGCATTTT. This gives the protein CASNEGKQPQHF.

This clonotype was observed at least ten times. The chain combines TRBV28 with TRBJ1-1; the D gene is possibly TRBD1 (6 bases). This CDR3 contains 15 residues. V was shortened by 3 bases and J by 1 base, with 12 bases between the two germline ends. Germline assignment: CDR1 MDHEN and CDR2 SYDVKM. For the CDR3, the DNA is TGTGCCAGCAGTTTTGTAGGGGGAGGGAACACTGAAGCTTTCTTT. This translates into CASSFVGGGNTEAFF.

At least ten counts were recorded for this clonotype. CDR3 nucleotides: TGTGCCAGCAGCCCTGACCTCGGGGCAGCAATTTACGAGCAGTACTTC. It codes for CASSPDLGAAIYEQYF. The chain recombines TRBV7-8 with TRBJ2-7; D possibly uses TRBD1 or TRBD2 (5 bases each). Per the germline V gene, CDR1 is SGHVS and CDR2 is FQNEAQ. The length of the CDR3 is 16 residues. V dropped 5 bases and J dropped 4 bases, with 21 bases sitting between them.

The chain is built from TRBV10-3 and TRBJ1-6; D is possibly TRBD1 (5 bases). CDR3 length: 12 amino acids. With 6 bases removed from V and 7 bases from J, the gap between germline ends came to 7 bases. Germline V gene lookup returns CDR1 ENHRY and CDR2 SYGVKD. The CDR3 protein is CAISRDNSPLHF. As DNA, the CDR3 is TGTGCCATCAGCAGGGACAATTCACCCCTCCACTTT.

This clonotype was observed at least ten times. The chain carries TRBV12-3 or TRBV12-4 and TRBJ1-1, with 9 positions matching TRBD1. The CDR3 is 12 amino acids. With 5 bases clipped from V and 7 bases from J, the junction kept 2 bases outside the gene matches. Here the CDR3 DNA reads TGTGCCAGCAGTGGGACAGGGAATGAAGCTTTCTTT. It yields the protein CASSGTGNEAFF.

This chain joins TRBV6-1 and TRBJ1-1; D not resolved. This CDR3 comprises 14 residues. Looked up from germline, CDR1 is MNHNS and CDR2 is SASEGT. The germline V and J ends were trimmed by 8 bases and 0 bases, with 13 bases remaining between them. This CDR3 reads CASLPPGMNTEAFF. CDR3 in DNA: TGTGCCAGCCTCCCCCCGGGGATGAACACTGAAGCTTTCTTT.

This clonotype has at least ten counts. The rearrangement links TRBV25-1 to TRBJ2-5; the D gene is possibly TRBD2 (6 bases). CDR1 is MGHDK and CDR2 is SYGVNS in the germline V gene. Trimming took off 0 bases at V and 4 bases at J, with 12 bases between the two ends. The CDR3 sequence is 15 residues long. The CDR3, as DNA: TGTGCCAGCAGTGAATATACGGGAGAGGTAGAGACCCAGTACTTC. Its translation: CASSEYTGEVETQYF.

This clonotype was detected ten times or more. The V gene is TRBV29-1, the J gene TRBJ2-5, with 9 bases that match TRBD2. Germline V CDR1 and CDR2: SQVTM, ANQGSEA. The CDR3 runs to 19 residues. V trimming: 3 bases; J trimming: 3 bases; junction bases outside the gene matches: 20. The CDR3, as DNA: TGCAGCGTTGACGGCCCGAGGCGTAAGACTAGCGGACATGAAGAGACCCAGTACTTC. Amino acids: CSVDGPRRKTSGHEETQYF.